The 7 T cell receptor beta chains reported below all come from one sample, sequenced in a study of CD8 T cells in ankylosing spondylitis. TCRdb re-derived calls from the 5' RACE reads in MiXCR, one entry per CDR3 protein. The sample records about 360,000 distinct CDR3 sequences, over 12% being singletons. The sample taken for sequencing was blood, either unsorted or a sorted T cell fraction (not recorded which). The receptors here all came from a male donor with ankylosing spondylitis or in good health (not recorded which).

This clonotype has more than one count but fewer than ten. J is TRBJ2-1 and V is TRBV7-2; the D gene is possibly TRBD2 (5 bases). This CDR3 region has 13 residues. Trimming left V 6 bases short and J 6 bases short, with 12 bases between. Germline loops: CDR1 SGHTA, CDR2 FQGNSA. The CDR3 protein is CASRRDQPNEQFF. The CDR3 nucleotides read TGTGCCAGCAGGAGGGATCAACCCAATGAGCAGTTCTTC.

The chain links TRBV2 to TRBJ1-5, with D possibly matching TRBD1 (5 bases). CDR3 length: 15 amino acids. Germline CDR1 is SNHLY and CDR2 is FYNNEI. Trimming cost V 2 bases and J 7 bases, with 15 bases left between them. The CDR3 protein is CASSELWQGRQPQHF. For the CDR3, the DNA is TGTGCCAGCAGTGAATTGTGGCAGGGAAGACAGCCCCAGCATTTT.

CDR3 nucleotide sequence: TGCAGTTATCCCCGGGGCGGGGGGACAGATACGCAGTATTTT. This sequence encodes CSYPRGGGTDTQYF. V usage is TRBV20-1 and J usage is TRBJ2-3; 8 nucleotides align to TRBD2. The germline V gene has CDR1 DFQATT and CDR2 SNEGSKA (reference sequence). This CDR3 is 14 amino acids long. With 8 bases clipped from V and 3 bases from J, the junction kept 10 bases outside the gene matches.

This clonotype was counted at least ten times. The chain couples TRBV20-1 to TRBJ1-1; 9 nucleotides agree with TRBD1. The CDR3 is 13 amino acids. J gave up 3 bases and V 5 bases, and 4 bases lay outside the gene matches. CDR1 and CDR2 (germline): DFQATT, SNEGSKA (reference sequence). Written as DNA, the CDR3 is TGCAGTGCTCCTGGGACAGGGTACACTGAAGCTTTCTTT. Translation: CSAPGTGYTEAFF.

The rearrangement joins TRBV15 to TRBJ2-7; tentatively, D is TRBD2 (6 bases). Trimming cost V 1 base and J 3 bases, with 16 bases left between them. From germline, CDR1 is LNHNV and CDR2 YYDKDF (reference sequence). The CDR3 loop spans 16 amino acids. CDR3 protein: CATSRGRGGVVYEQYF. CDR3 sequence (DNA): TGTGCCACCAGCAGAGGACGGGGCGGGGTGGTCTACGAGCAGTACTTC.

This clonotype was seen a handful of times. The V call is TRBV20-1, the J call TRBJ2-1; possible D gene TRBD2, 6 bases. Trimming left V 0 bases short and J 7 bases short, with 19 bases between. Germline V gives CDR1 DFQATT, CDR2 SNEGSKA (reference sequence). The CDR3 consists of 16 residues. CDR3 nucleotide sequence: TGCAGTGCTAGAGACTCAAGCGGGCCCAGTCGGAATGAGCAGTTCTTC. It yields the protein CSARDSSGPSRNEQFF.

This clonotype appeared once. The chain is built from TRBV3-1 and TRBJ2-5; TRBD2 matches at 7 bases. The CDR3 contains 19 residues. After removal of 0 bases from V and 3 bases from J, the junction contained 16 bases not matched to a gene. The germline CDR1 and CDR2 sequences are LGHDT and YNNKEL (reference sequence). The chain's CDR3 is CASSQEIPPSGAREETQYF. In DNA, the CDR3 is TGTGCCAGCAGCCAAGAAATCCCCCCCAGCGGGGCAAGGGAAGAGACCCAGTACTTC.